The sample holds one count of the clone carrying this T cell receptor (beta chain). The source of the sample is a study of shared clonotypes between healthy human individuals. Study-level background: The cohort had two women and a few men, ages 18 to 49.

Sequenced by immunoSEQ multiplex PCR; TCRdb stores in-frame clones only, minus some. The sample consists of some 1.4 million clones, roughly 96% of them appearing once. The CDR3 is made up of 15 amino acids. Trimming stripped 5 bases from V and 3 bases from J, with 14 bases between. Germline assignment: CDR1 SEHNR and CDR2 FQNEAQ (reference sequence). The sequence derives from a man aged 25-40 years in good health. The chain employs TRBV7-9 and TRBJ2-1; D call uncertain. The sequenced sample consisted of naive CD4+ T cells sorted from blood. Subset indicated: CD45RA+ positively selected. CDR3 residues: CASSPLGSLYNEQFF. CDR3 coding DNA: TGTGCCAGCAGCCCCCTGGGGTCTCTCTACAATGAGCAGTTCTTC.